Listed below are T cell receptor beta chains from one sample, sequenced in a study of T-cell memory formation after mild COVID-19. A single record per CDR3 protein comes from TCRdb applying MiXCR to the 5' RACE reads. In the table there are approximately 350,000 distinct CDR3 sequences, around 28% of which are singletons. The specimen was PBMCs or a T cell subset sorted from them (not recorded which). The receptor set was obtained from an adult woman who had mild COVID-19 (a few samples of this study predate the infection). Cell type and time point are not known. Both conserved end residues are part of each CDR3. The D gene is left open where the match is weak. Some rows mark clone size as missing; the rest say once, few, many or name a class of expanded clone.

D gene,J gene,clone size,V gene,CDR3 DNA,CDR3 protein
.,TRBJ2-3,.,TRBV6-5,TGTGCCAGCACGGACTCCCAGGGATCCGATACGCAGTATTTT,CASTDSQGSDTQYF
TRBD1,TRBJ1-3,few,TRBV12-3/TRBV12-4,TGTGCCAGCAGCACAGGGGGCGAGGGAAACACCATATATTTT,CASSTGGEGNTIYF
.,TRBJ2-7,few,TRBV5-1,TGCGCCAGCAGCGCCTTGAAGGGGGGGGTGAGCGACGAGCAGTACTTC,CASSALKGGVSDEQYF
.,TRBJ2-7,few,TRBV14,TGTGCCAGCAGCCAAGTTGGGCAGGTTGGCTTATGGCAGTACTTC,CASSQVGQVGLWQYF
.,TRBJ1-2,many,TRBV12-3/TRBV12-4,TGTGCCAGCAGCAACAGACCCGGCCTGGGGGGCTACACCTTC,CASSNRPGLGGYTF
.,TRBJ2-6,few,TRBV5-5,TGTGCCAGCATCCTACCCAGCTCTGGGGCCAACGTCCTGACTTTC,CASILPSSGANVLTF
.,TRBJ1-2,.,TRBV5-1,TGCGCCAGCAGCTCGGACTACTATGGCTACACCTTC,CASSSDYYGYTF
.,TRBJ2-1,few,TRBV12-3/TRBV12-4,TGTGCCAGCACGTCCTCCGGGACGGGGTACAATGAGCAGTTCTTC,CASTSSGTGYNEQFF
TRBD2,TRBJ2-7,.,TRBV6-4,TGTGCCAGCAGTGAATTCAGCGGGGGAATCTACGAGCAGTACTTC,CASSEFSGGIYEQYF
TRBD2,TRBJ2-1,few,TRBV4-1,TGCGCCAGCAGCCGGAAAGTAGCGGGGGGACCCTACAATGAGCAGTTCTTC,CASSRKVAGGPYNEQFF
.,TRBJ2-1,.,TRBV27,TGTGCCAGCAGTTTGTACAGGGAACGCAATGAGCAGTTCTTC,CASSLYRERNEQFF
TRBD1,TRBJ1-1,.,TRBV4-1,TGCGCCAGCAGCCGAGAGGGACAGGGGGCAAGCACTGAAGCTTTCTTT,CASSREGQGASTEAFF
TRBD2,TRBJ2-7,.,TRBV9,TGTGCCAGCAGCGCTAGCGGGACCCTCGACTACGAGCAGTACTTC,CASSASGTLDYEQYF
TRBD2,TRBJ2-1,.,TRBV20-1,TGCAGTGCTAGGGGCGTACTAGCGGCGAACAATGAGCAGTTCTTC,CSARGVLAANNEQFF
.,TRBJ1-5,few,TRBV9,TGTGCCAGCAGCGAGTTGGGGGGTCAGCCCCAGCATTTT,CASSELGGQPQHF
.,TRBJ2-5,many,TRBV4-3,TGCGCCAGCAGCCAAGTTGCGACTGACTTGGAGACCCAGTACTTC,CASSQVATDLETQYF
.,TRBJ2-2,.,TRBV5-1,TGCGCCAGCAGCTTGGCCTACGGTGATTCCGGGGAGCTGTTTTTT,CASSLAYGDSGELFF
.,TRBJ2-1,few,TRBV5-1,TGCGCCAGCAGCTTGGTGACTTTTGGAGAGCAGTTCTTC,CASSLVTFGEQFF
.,TRBJ2-5,.,TRBV24-1,TGTGCCACTGCCTCGGGGGAGACCCAGTACTTC,CATASGETQYF
.,TRBJ2-1,few,TRBV24-1,TGTGCCACCAGTGAAAATACAGGAGCGAACAATGAGCAGTTCTTC,CATSENTGANNEQFF